This TCR beta chain was captured in a study of OX40 agonist ivuxolimab in advanced cancers. Points from the study as a whole: Low normalized T-cell clonal expansion was also seen in some nonresponders. Antigens targeted by the expanded peripheral T cells were not determined.

CDR3 size: 14 residues. The germline gives CDR1 SGHNT, CDR2 YYREEE (reference sequence). V was shortened by 0 bases and J by 3 bases, with 10 bases between the two germline ends. Profiled with immunoSEQ multiplex PCR; TCRdb holds only in-frame clones, not every one. The table has tens of thousands of clones, 75% to 90% seen once. As concerns this clone: What it recognizes is unknown.

The sequencing here drew on CD4+ or CD8+ T cells sorted from blood, taken in a trial of the OX40 agonist ivuxolimab. The V call is TRBV5-4, the J call TRBJ2-7; a possible D gene is TRBD1 (6 bases). The TCR originated in an adult with an advanced solid tumor such as melanoma, head and neck, liver or kidney cancer. CDR3 amino acids: CASSLGPQGYEQYF. In DNA, the CDR3 is TGTGCCAGCAGCTTGGGGCCACAGGGCTACGAGCAGTACTTC.